The 30 T cell receptor beta chains given below trace back to one sample, sequenced in a study of response to subunit inactivated influenza vaccine. MiXCR was run by TCRdb on the RT-PCR reads, yielding one entry per CDR3 protein. This table holds 200,000 to 300,000 distinct CDR3 sequences, 12% found once. The material sequenced was non-naive T cells sorted from PBMCs, taken roughly 15 days before vaccination. Every receptor here comes from a man between 45 and 60 years old who received an inactivated influenza vaccine.

This clonotype has only a few counts. V is TRBV19 and J is TRBJ2-5; possible D gene TRBD1, 5 bases. The CDR3 has 15 amino acids. Germline lookup yields CDR1 LNHDA and CDR2 SQIVND (reference sequence). Trimming removed 5 bases at V and 0 bases at J, with 13 bases between. In DNA form, the CDR3 reads TGTGCCAGTAGTGAAATGGGCAGGGACCAAGAGACCCAGTACTTC. This translates into CASSEMGRDQETQYF.

The CDR3 nucleotides are TGTGCCAGCAGCTTTCAATTCGGCAATCAGCCCCAGCATTTT. This gives the protein CASSFQFGNQPQHF. The chain has TRBV7-2 and TRBJ1-5; D is undetermined. This CDR3 region has 14 residues. The V end lost 3 bases, the J end lost 2 bases, and 8 bases lay between the germline ends. The germline gives CDR1 SGHTA, CDR2 FQGNSA.

This clonotype was recorded at least ten times. The chain links TRBV7-9 to TRBJ2-1; tentatively, D is TRBD1 or TRBD2 (5 bases each). CDR1 and CDR2 from the germline V gene are SEHNR and FQNEAQ (reference sequence). The CDR3 consists of 14 residues. The V end lost 10 bases, the J end lost 0 bases, and 13 bases lay between the germline ends. CDR3 amino acids: CATRAGSSYNEQFF. The CDR3 DNA sequence: TGTGCCACCAGGGCGGGTAGCTCCTACAATGAGCAGTTCTTC.

This clonotype was recorded at least ten times. The J gene is TRBJ2-4, the V gene TRBV2; D perhaps matches TRBD1 (5 bases). This CDR3 comprises 12 residues. V shed 2 bases and J shed 15 bases, with 14 bases lying between them. Germline V CDR1 and CDR2: SNHLY, FYNNEI. This CDR3 is CASSERQGMLYF. The CDR3 bases are TGTGCCAGCAGTGAACGGCAGGGAATGTTGTACTTC.

This clonotype was seen at least ten times. J is TRBJ2-4 and V is TRBV7-6, with TRBD2 matching over 14 bases. J gave up 5 bases and V 5 bases, and 11 bases lay outside the gene matches. From germline, CDR1 is SGHVS and CDR2 FNYEAQ. This CDR3 contains 18 residues. The CDR3 region is CASSRLAGGGGTENIQYF. The CDR3 nucleotides read TGTGCCAGCAGCCGACTAGCGGGAGGGGGGGGTACGGAAAACATTCAGTACTTC.

This clonotype came up a few times. This rearrangement joins TRBV3-1 to TRBJ1-6; D not resolved. V lost 0 bases and J lost 10, with 4 bases in between. The germline V gene has CDR1 LGHDT and CDR2 YNNKEL (reference sequence). The CDR3 loop spans 12 amino acids. The CDR3 DNA reads TGTGCCAGCAGCCAAGAAGGCTCACCCCTCCACTTT. As protein: CASSQEGSPLHF.

The rearrangement joins TRBV7-2 to TRBJ1-5; the D is unclear. Germline V gene sequence: CDR1 SGHTA, CDR2 FQGNSA. V dropped 5 bases and J dropped 4 bases, with 9 bases sitting between them. The CDR3 is 13 residues long. CDR3 nucleotides: TGTGCCAGCAGCACAGACATTAATCAGCCCCAGCATTTT. It yields the protein CASSTDINQPQHF.

This clonotype showed up just a few times. The V call is TRBV28, the J call TRBJ2-7; tentatively, D is TRBD1 (5 bases). The V end was cut by 6 bases, the J end by 4 bases, with 19 bases between. Germline loops: CDR1 MDHEN, CDR2 SYDVKM. The CDR3 sequence is 15 residues long. The CDR3 spells CASSPLYRTMYEQYF. Here the CDR3 DNA reads TGTGCCAGCAGCCCCCTGTACAGGACGATGTACGAGCAGTACTTC.

The chain combines TRBV2 with TRBJ1-2, with 9 bases that match TRBD1. V was clipped by 6 bases and J by 4 bases; unmatched bases: 6. The CDR3 totals 14 residues. Germline CDR1 SNHLY, CDR2 FYNNEI. Here the CDR3 reads CASSRGQGLYGYTF. The CDR3 region has the DNA TGTGCCAGCAGCCGGGGACAGGGCCTCTATGGCTACACCTTC.

The gene calls are TRBV6-4 and TRBJ1-1, with D perhaps TRBD1 (5 bases). The V and J ends lost 5 bases and 5 bases respectively, with 12 bases between them. CDR1 and CDR2 from the germline V gene are MRHNA and SNTAGT. There are 13 residues in the CDR3. This CDR3 reads CASSLTQGTEAFF. The CDR3 nucleotides read TGTGCCAGCAGTCTCACTCAGGGAACTGAAGCTTTCTTT.

This clonotype came up many times. V is TRBV21-1 and J is TRBJ2-3. TRBV21-1 is flagged as a pseudogene. The CDR3 covers 15 residues. In DNA, the CDR3 is TGTGCCAGCAGCAGGAAGCGGGGGAACACAGATACGCAGTATTTT. Amino acids: CASSRKRGNTDTQYF.

This chain uses TRBV9 with TRBJ2-2, with 9 bases lining up with TRBD2. With V trimmed by 6 bases and J by 7 bases, 16 bases remained unmatched. Germline V gives CDR1 SGDLS, CDR2 YYNGEE. The CDR3 runs to 17 residues. The CDR3 DNA sequence: TGTGCCAGCACCCCAACCCCGATAGCGGGAGCTAACGGGGAGCTGTTTTTT. Its protein product is CASTPTPIAGANGELFF.

This clonotype has just a few counts. The chain couples TRBV4-1 to TRBJ1-1, with TRBD1 as a possible D gene (5 bases). In germline, CDR1 is MGHRA, CDR2 YSYEKL. This CDR3 has 15 residues. V lost 1 base and J lost 0, with 9 bases in between. The CDR3 sequence: CASSQARQLNTEAFF. The CDR3 DNA is TGCGCCAGCAGCCAAGCACGACAGTTGAACACTGAAGCTTTCTTT.

Regarding this clonotype: Germline and junction disagree at one end, which may indicate a read error. For the CDR3, the DNA is TGTACCAGCAGTTTACGTAAGGGCCCTCTAGCGGGAGGGGACAATGAGCAGTTCTTC. This translates into CTSSLRKGPLAGGDNEQFF. The gene calls are TRBV12-3 or TRBV12-4 and TRBJ2-1; 12 nucleotides align to TRBD2. This CDR3 is 19 amino acids long.

This clonotype was seen at least ten times. This rearrangement joins TRBV20-1 to TRBJ2-1; 7 nucleotides line up with TRBD2. CDR3 size: 15 residues. V lost 3 bases, J lost 6 bases, and 11 bases stayed unmatched. CDR1 and CDR2 from the germline V gene are DFQATT and SNEGSKA (reference sequence). As DNA, the CDR3 is TGCAGTGCTAGCTCTACGGGACTAATTATCAATGAGCAGTTCTTC. Amino acids: CSASSTGLIINEQFF.

Ten or more counts support this clonotype. The gene calls are TRBV11-2 and TRBJ2-1; 9 bases align to TRBD1. From germline, CDR1 is SGHAT and CDR2 FQNNGV. The trim removed 6 bases at V and 10 bases at J, leaving 13 bases unmatched. This CDR3 spans 15 amino acids. The CDR3 nucleotides are TGTGCCAGCAGGTTCGGGACAGGGCAGGTGGGCGAGCAGTTCTTC. This encodes CASRFGTGQVGEQFF.

The chain combines TRBV2 with TRBJ2-5; 8 positions agree with TRBD2. V was pared by 4 bases and J by 5 bases, with 3 bases of the junction left unmatched. This CDR3 spans 13 amino acids. CDR1 and CDR2 from the germline V gene are SNHLY and FYNNEI. CDR3 amino acids: CASSGAGDETQYF. Here the CDR3 DNA reads TGTGCCAGCAGTGGAGCGGGGGATGAGACCCAGTACTTC. Full variable domain (outside the CDR3, taken from reference TRBV2 and TRBJ2-5): EPEVTQTPSHQVTQMGQEVILRCVPISNHLYFYWYRQILGQKVEFLVSFYNNEISEKSEIFDDQFSVERPDGSNFTLKIRSTKLEDSAMYFCASSGAGDETQYFGPGTRLLVL.

The rearrangement links TRBV7-2 to TRBJ2-7; the D gene could be TRBD1 or TRBD2 (5 bases each). V was cut by 5 bases and J by 0 bases, with 11 bases left in between. CDR3 size: 14 residues. Looked up from germline, CDR1 is SGHTA and CDR2 is FQGNSA. CDR3: CASSPPGLSYEQYF. The CDR3 DNA is TGTGCCAGCAGCCCACCGGGGCTCTCCTACGAGCAGTACTTC.

This clonotype came up a few times. The V and J genes are TRBV30 and TRBJ1-5; D gene ambiguous. V was trimmed by 1 base and J by 0 bases, leaving 7 bases between them. This CDR3 spans 14 amino acids. Germline V gene data show CDR1 as GTSNPN and CDR2 as SVGIG (reference sequence). The CDR3 here is CAWSGTDSNQPQHF. The DNA of the CDR3 is TGTGCCTGGAGTGGGACGGATAGCAATCAGCCCCAGCATTTT.

This chain joins TRBV20-1 and TRBJ1-5, with TRBD1 matching over 8 bases. The V and J ends lost 3 bases and 0 bases, in that order; junction bases with no gene match: 1. Germline CDR1 reads DFQATT; CDR2 reads SNEGSKA (reference sequence). The CDR3 has 14 residues. The DNA for the CDR3 is TGCAGTGCTAGCGACAGGGGTAGCAATCAGCCCCAGCATTTT. It translates to CSASDRGSNQPQHF.

This sequence joins TRBV10-3 and TRBJ2-1; 7 nucleotides agree with TRBD1. The V segment lost 1 base and the J segment 8 bases; nucleotides outside the gene matches: 11. The CDR3 is made up of 16 amino acids. Looked up from germline, CDR1 is ENHRY and CDR2 is SYGVKD. The CDR3 spells CAISELTGILGDEQFF. The CDR3 DNA follows: TGTGCCATCAGTGAGTTGACAGGGATCCTAGGGGATGAGCAGTTCTTC.

This clonotype has a handful of counts. V gene TRBV7-2 combines with J gene TRBJ2-7; D is possibly TRBD1 or TRBD2 (5 bases each). V lost 5 bases to trimming and J lost 4 bases, with 21 bases between them. Germline CDR1 is SGHTA and CDR2 is FQGNSA. The CDR3 extends over 16 amino acids. The CDR3 sequence is CASSVSGALKTYEQYF. The CDR3 DNA reads TGTGCCAGCAGCGTATCCGGGGCTTTAAAGACTTACGAGCAGTACTTC.

The genes are TRBV6-2 or TRBV6-3 and TRBJ1-2; D unclear. Trimming removed 2 bases at V and 7 bases at J, with 11 bases between. The germline CDR1 and CDR2 sequences are MNHEY and SVGEGT. CDR3 size: 13 residues. In nucleotides, the CDR3 is TGTGCCAGCAGTTACACGGACTGGGGTGGCTACACCTTC. Translated, it gives CASSYTDWGGYTF.

This clonotype has only a few counts. The V call is TRBV5-5, the J call TRBJ1-3; D uncertain. Germline lookup yields CDR1 SGHKS and CDR2 YYEKEE (reference sequence). V gave up 1 base and J gave up 0 bases, with 11 bases separating them. CDR3 length: 16 residues. The CDR3 loop reads CASSLFPWDSGNTIYF. Here the CDR3 DNA reads TGTGCCAGCAGCTTGTTCCCCTGGGACTCTGGAAACACCATATATTTT.

This clonotype has more than one count but fewer than ten. This chain joins TRBV12-3 or TRBV12-4 and TRBJ2-1; 12 bases line up with TRBD2. The CDR3 is 18 residues long. J was trimmed by 4 bases and V by 8 bases; bases with no gene match: 15. The CDR3 reads CASCPRTSGNRYYNEQFF. DNA of the CDR3: TGTGCCAGCTGTCCAAGGACTAGCGGGAACCGATATTACAATGAGCAGTTCTTC.

This clonotype has a single count. The V and J genes are TRBV19 and TRBJ2-1, with 7 bases lining up with TRBD1. Germline V gene lookup returns CDR1 LNHDA and CDR2 SQIVND (reference sequence). Germline trimming cut 4 bases from V and 5 bases from J; bases unmatched to any gene: 5. The CDR3 is made up of 14 amino acids. CDR3 residues: CASSTRDRNNEQFF. DNA of the CDR3: TGTGCCAGTAGTACCCGGGACAGAAACAATGAGCAGTTCTTC. Variable domain in full (rest from reference TRBV19 and TRBJ2-1): DGGITQSPKYLFRKEGQNVTLSCEQNLNHDAMYWYRQDPGQGLRLIYYSQIVNDFQKGDIAEGYSVSREKKESFPLTVTSAQKNPTAFYLCASSTRDRNNEQFFGPGTRLTVL.

The table lists this clonotype with a few counts. This chain joins TRBV27 and TRBJ2-7; tentatively, D is TRBD2 (5 bases). The germline gives CDR1 MNHEY, CDR2 SMNVEV (reference sequence). The V end was cut by 4 bases, the J end by 3 bases, with 10 bases between. There are 13 residues in the CDR3. CDR3 region: CASSYRGHYEQYF. CDR3 coding DNA: TGTGCCAGCAGTTATCGGGGTCACTACGAGCAGTACTTC.

This clonotype was seen more than once but under ten times. This chain uses TRBV15 with TRBJ2-5; TRBD2 aligns across 10 bases. This CDR3 comprises 16 residues. V shed 0 bases, J shed 5 bases, and the junction held 6 bases outside the gene matches. Germline loops: CDR1 LNHNV, CDR2 YYDKDF (reference sequence). DNA for the CDR3: TGTGCCACCAGCAGAGATCTAGCGGGAGTGAGGGAGACCCAGTACTTC. Protein product: CATSRDLAGVRETQYF.

In its sample, this clonotype was seen many times. The chain recombines TRBV10-3 with TRBJ1-1; D gene ambiguous. V gave up 6 bases and J gave up 6 bases, with 11 bases separating them. Per germline, CDR1 ENHRY and CDR2 SYGVKD. The CDR3 has 12 residues. The CDR3 nucleotides are TGTGCCATCAGCCCGACTCCCCCTGAAGCTTTCTTT. Amino acids: CAISPTPPEAFF.

The chain links TRBV7-2 to TRBJ1-1; D is unclear. V was pared by 10 bases and J by 1 base, with 7 bases between. This CDR3 has 11 amino acids. Germline CDR1 and CDR2: SGHTA and FQGNSA. CDR3 in amino acids: CATRQNTEAFF. CDR3 nucleotides: TGTGCCACTAGGCAGAACACTGAAGCTTTCTTT.